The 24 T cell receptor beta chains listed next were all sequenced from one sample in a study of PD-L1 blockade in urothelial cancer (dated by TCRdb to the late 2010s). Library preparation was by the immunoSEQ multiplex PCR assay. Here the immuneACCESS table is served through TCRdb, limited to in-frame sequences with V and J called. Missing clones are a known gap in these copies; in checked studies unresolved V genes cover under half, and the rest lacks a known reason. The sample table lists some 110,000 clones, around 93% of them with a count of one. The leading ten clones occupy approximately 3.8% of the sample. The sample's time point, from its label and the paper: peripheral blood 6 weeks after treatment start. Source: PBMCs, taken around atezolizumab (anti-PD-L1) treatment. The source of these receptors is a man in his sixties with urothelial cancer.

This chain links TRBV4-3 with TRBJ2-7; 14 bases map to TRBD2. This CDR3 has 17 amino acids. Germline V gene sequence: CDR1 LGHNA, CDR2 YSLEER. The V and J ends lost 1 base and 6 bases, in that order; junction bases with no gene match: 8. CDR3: CASSQATSGRARGEQYF. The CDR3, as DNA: TGCGCCAGCAGCCAAGCGACTAGCGGGAGGGCCCGGGGCGAGCAGTACTTC.

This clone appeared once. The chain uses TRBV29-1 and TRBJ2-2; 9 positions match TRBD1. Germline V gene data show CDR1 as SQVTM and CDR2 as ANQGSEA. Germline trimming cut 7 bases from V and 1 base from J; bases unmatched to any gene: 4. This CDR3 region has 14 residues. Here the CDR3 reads CSATDRGNTGELFF. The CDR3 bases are TGCAGCGCCACGGACAGGGGGAACACCGGGGAGCTGTTTTTT.

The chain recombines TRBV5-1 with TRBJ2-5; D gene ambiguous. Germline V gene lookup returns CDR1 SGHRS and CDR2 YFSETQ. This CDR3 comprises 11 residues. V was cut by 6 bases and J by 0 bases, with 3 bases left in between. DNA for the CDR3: TGCGCCAGCAACAACCAAGAGACCCAGTACTTC. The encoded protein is CASNNQETQYF.

The CDR3 nucleotides read TGTGCCAGCAGCTGGACGACAGGGATCACTGAAGCTTTCTTT. Translated: CASSWTTGITEAFF. This chain joins TRBV5-4 and TRBJ1-1; TRBD1 matches 7 bases. V lost 3 bases, J lost 4 bases, and 6 bases stayed unmatched. Germline CDR1 and CDR2: SGHNT and YYREEE (reference sequence). There are 14 residues in the CDR3.

The CDR3 loop is CASSLRQGSFNQPQHF. Written as DNA, the CDR3 is TGTGCCAGCAGTCTGAGACAGGGATCGTTCAATCAGCCCCAGCATTTT. The rearrangement joins TRBV6-6 to TRBJ1-5, with 7 nucleotides matching TRBD1. J gave up 3 bases and V 5 bases, and 10 bases lay outside the gene matches. CDR1 is MNHNY, CDR2 SVGAGI, per germline (reference sequence). CDR3 length: 16 amino acids.

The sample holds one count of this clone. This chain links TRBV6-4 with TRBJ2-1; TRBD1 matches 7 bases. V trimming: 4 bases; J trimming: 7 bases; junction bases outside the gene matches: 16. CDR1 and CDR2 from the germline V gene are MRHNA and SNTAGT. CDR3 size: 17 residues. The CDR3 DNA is TGTGCCAGCAGTGTAGGCAGGGGGTCTGCGCAGGTAAATGAGCAGTTCTTC. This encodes CASSVGRGSAQVNEQFF.

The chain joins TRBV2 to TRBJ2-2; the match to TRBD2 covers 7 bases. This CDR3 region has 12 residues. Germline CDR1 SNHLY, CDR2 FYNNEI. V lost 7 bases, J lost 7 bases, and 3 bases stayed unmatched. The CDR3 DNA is TGTGCCAGCACGGGGGGAAGCGGGGAGCTGTTTTTT. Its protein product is CASTGGSGELFF.

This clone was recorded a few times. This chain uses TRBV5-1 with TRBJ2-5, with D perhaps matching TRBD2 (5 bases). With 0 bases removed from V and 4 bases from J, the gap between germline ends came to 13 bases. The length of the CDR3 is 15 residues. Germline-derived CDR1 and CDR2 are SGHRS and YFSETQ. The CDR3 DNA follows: TGCGCCAGCAGCTTGGGTGGCGGGCGGCGAGAGACCCAGTACTTC. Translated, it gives CASSLGGGRRETQYF.

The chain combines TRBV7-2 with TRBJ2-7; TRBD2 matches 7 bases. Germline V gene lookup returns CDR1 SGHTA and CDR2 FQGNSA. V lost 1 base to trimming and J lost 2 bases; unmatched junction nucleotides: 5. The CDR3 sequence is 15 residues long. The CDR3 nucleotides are TGTGCCAGCAGCTTAGAGGCGGGAGTCCCCTACGAGCAGTACTTC. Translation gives CASSLEAGVPYEQYF.

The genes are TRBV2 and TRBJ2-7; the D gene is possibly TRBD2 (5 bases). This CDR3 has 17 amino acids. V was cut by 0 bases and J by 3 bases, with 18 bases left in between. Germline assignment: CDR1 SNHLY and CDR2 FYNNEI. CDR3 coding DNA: TGTGCCAGCAGTGAAGCGGGGAACCCCCCGGCGGGCTACGAGCAGTACTTC. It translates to CASSEAGNPPAGYEQYF. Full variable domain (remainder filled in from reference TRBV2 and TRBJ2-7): EPEVTQTPSHQVTQMGQEVILRCVPISNHLYFYWYRQILGQKVEFLVSFYNNEISEKSEIFDDQFSVERPDGSNFTLKIRSTKLEDSAMYFCASSEAGNPPAGYEQYFGPGTRLTVT.

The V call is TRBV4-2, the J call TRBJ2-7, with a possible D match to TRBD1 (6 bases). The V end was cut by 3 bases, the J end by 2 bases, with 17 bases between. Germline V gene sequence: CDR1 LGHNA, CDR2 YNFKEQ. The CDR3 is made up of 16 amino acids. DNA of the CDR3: TGTGCCAGCAGCCATGAGGACAGTGCCTTCGCCTACGAGCAGTACTTC. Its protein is CASSHEDSAFAYEQYF.

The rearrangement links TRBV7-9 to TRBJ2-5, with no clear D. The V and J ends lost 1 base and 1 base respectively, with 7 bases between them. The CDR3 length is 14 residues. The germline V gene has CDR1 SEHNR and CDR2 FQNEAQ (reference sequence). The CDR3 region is CASSLGKLQETQYF. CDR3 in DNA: TGTGCCAGCAGCTTAGGTAAACTCCAAGAGACCCAGTACTTC.

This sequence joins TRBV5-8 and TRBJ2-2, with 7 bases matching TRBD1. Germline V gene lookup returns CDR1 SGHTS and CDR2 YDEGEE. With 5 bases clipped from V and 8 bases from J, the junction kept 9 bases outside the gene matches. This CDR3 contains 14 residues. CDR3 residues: CASSQDRAWGELFF. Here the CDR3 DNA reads TGTGCCAGCAGTCAAGACAGGGCGTGGGGGGAGCTGTTTTTT. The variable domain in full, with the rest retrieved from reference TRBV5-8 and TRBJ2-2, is EAGVTQSPTHLIKTRGQQATLRCSPISGHTSVYWYQQALGLGLQFLLWYDEGEERNRGNFPPRFSGRQFPNYSSELNVNALELEDSALYLCASSQDRAWGELFFGEGSRLTVL.

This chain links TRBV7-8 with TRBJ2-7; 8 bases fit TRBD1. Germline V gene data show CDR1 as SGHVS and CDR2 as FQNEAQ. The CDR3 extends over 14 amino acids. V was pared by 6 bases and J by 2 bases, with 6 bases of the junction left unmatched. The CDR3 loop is CASRGTGQPYEQYF. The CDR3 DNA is TGTGCCAGCAGGGGGACAGGACAACCCTACGAGCAGTACTTC.

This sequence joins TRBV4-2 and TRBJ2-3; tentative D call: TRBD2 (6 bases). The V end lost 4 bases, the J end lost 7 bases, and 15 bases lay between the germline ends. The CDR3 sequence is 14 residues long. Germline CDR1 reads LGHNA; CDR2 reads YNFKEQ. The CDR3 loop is CASSPEGRPNTQYF. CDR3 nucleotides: TGTGCCAGCAGCCCCGAAGGGAGGCCAAATACGCAGTATTTT.

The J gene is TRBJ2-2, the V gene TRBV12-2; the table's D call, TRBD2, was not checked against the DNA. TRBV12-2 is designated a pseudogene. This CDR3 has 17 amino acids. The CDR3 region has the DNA TGTGCAAGTCGCTTAGCTAGCGGGAGGGAAAACACCGGGGAGCTGTTTTTT. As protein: CASRLASGRENTGELFF.

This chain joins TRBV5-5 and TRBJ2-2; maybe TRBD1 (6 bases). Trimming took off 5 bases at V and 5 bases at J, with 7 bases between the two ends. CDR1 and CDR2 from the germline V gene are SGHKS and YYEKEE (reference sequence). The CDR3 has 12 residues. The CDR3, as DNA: TGTGCCAGCAGGGGGGCTACCGGGGAGCTGTTTTTT. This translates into CASRGATGELFF.

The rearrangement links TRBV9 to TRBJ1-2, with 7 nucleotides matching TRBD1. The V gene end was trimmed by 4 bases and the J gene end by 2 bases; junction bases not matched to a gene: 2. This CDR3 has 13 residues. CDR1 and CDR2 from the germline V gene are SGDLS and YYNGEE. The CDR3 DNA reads TGTGCCAGCAGCTCGACAGGGAACTATGGCTACACCTTC. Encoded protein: CASSSTGNYGYTF.

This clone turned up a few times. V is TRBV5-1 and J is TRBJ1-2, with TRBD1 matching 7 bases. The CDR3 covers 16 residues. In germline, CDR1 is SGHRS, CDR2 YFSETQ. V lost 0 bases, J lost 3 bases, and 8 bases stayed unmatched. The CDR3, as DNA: TGCGCCAGCAGCTTGGCTCCGGGACAGCAACACTATGGCTACACCTTC. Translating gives CASSLAPGQQHYGYTF.

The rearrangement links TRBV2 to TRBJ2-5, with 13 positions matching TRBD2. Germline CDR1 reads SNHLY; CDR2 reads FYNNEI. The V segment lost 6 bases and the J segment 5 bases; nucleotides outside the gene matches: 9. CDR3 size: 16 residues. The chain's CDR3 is CASRLLAGGSDETQYF. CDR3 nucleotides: TGTGCCAGCAGGCTACTAGCGGGGGGGAGTGACGAGACCCAGTACTTC.

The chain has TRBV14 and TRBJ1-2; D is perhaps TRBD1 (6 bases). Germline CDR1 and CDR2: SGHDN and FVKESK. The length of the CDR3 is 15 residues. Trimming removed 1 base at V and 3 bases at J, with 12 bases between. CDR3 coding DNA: TGTGCCAGCAGCCAAGGGGGGGGCACTGACTATGGCTACACCTTC. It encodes CASSQGGGTDYGYTF.

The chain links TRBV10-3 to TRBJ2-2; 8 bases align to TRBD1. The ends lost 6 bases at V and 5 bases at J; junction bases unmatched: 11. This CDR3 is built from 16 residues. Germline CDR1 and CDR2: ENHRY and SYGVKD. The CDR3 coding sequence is TGTGCCATCAGACAAGGACAGGGCAGGGGAACCGGGGAGCTGTTTTTT. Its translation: CAIRQGQGRGTGELFF.

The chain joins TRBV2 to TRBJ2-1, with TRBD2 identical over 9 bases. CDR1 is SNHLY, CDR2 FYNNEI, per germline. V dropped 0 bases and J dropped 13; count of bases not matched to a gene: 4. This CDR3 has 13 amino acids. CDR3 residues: CASSEATGLAQFF. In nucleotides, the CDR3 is TGTGCCAGCAGTGAAGCTACGGGACTAGCTCAGTTCTTC.

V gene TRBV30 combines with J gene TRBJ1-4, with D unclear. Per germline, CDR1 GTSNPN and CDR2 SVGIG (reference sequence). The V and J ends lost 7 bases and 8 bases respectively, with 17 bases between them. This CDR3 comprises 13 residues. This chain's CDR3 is CAYEGTNDEKLFF. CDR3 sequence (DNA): TGTGCCTACGAGGGAACTAATGACGAAAAACTGTTTTTT. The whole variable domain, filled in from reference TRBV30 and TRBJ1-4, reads SQTIHQWPATLVQPVGSPLSLECTVEGTSNPNLYWYRQAAGRGLQLLFYSVGIGQISSEVPQNLSASRPQDRQFILSSKKLLLSDSGFYLCAYEGTNDEKLFFGSGTQLSVL.